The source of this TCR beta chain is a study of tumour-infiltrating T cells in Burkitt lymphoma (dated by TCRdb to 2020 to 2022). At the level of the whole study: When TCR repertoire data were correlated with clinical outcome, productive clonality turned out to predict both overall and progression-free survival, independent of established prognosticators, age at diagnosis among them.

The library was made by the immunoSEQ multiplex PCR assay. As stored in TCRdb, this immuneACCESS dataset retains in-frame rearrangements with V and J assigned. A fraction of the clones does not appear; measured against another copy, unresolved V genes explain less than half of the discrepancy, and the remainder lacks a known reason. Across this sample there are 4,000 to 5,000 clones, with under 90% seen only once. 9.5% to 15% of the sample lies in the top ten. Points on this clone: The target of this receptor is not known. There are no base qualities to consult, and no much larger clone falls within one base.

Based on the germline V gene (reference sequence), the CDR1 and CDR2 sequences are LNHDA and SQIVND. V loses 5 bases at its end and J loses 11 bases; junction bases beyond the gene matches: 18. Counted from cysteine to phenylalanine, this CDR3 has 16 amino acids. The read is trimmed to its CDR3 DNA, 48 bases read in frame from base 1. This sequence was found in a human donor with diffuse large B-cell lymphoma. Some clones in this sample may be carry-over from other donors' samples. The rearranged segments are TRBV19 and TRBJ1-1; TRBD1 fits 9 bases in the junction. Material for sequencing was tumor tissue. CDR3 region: CASSDVLRDRDASAFF. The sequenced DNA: TGTGCCAGTAGTGACGTCCTAAGGGACAGGGATGCTTCGGCTTTCTTT.